The 2 T cell receptor beta chains below were found in one sample sequenced in a study of cytomegalovirus exposure and HLA in healthy donors. PCR was performed using 60 Vbeta and 13 Jbeta primers. TCRdb's table, derived via immunoSEQ multiplex PCR, lists solely in-frame clones and lacks some. The data show 130,000 to 150,000 clones, around three quarters seen once. The sequencing sample was made of PBMCs. The receptors were gathered from a woman in her thirties or forties in good health and CMV-seronegative.

The J gene is TRBJ2-3, the V gene TRBV5-8; D remains ambiguous. There are 11 residues in the CDR3. Between the trimmed V and J ends, which lost 7 bases and 6 bases, there was a span of 9 bases. Germline values: CDR1 SGHTS, CDR2 YDEGEE. The CDR3 DNA reads TGTGCCAGCGTAATGTTGGATACGCAGTATTTT. Amino acid sequence: CASVMLDTQYF.

This chain joins TRBV18 and TRBJ2-1; 12 bases fit TRBD1. Germline assignment: CDR1 KGHSH and CDR2 LQKENI. CDR3 length: 13 amino acids. V lost 0 bases to trimming and J lost 16 bases; unmatched junction nucleotides: 4. CDR3 sequence (DNA): TGTGCCAGCTCACCACCAGGGACAGGGGGCAACTTCTTC. It encodes CASSPPGTGGNFF.